The 30 T cell receptor beta chains below were found in one sample sequenced in a study of response to subunit inactivated influenza vaccine. From the RT-PCR reads, TCRdb called clonotypes with MiXCR, one entry per CDR3 protein. The data hold some 300,000 distinct CDR3 sequences, with 20% to 25% observed a single time. Sample: PBMCs from blood, taken around 22 months after vaccination. These receptors all stem from a man aged 45-69 years who received an inactivated influenza vaccine.

Note on this clonotype: A read error may produce the germline difference seen at one junction end. This rearrangement joins TRBV6-6 to TRBJ1-2; 8 nucleotides agree with TRBD1. From germline, CDR1 is MNHNY and CDR2 SVGAGI (reference sequence). This CDR3 region has 12 residues. CDR3 amino acids: CASRTGDYCYTF. CDR3 coding DNA: TGTGCCAGCAGGACAGGGGACTATTGCTACACCTTC.

V usage is TRBV4-2 and J usage is TRBJ1-2; D remains ambiguous. The CDR3 is 15 amino acids. Per germline, CDR1 LGHNA and CDR2 YNFKEQ. V lost 3 bases and J 0 bases, leaving 11 bases between the germline ends. In DNA, the CDR3 is TGTGCCAGCAGCCAGGGTTCGCACTCTAACTATGGCTACACCTTC. It translates to CASSQGSHSNYGYTF.

This clonotype was seen many times. This chain links TRBV6-5 with TRBJ1-1; unclear D gene. The germline gives CDR1 MNHEY, CDR2 SVGAGI. The CDR3 covers 14 residues. V lost 2 bases to trimming and J lost 1 base, with 8 bases between them. CDR3 region: CASSYGDTNTEAFF. In DNA, the CDR3 is TGTGCCAGCAGTTACGGGGATACGAACACTGAAGCTTTCTTT.

The count of this clonotype is one. This chain connects TRBV7-8 to TRBJ1-3; D is perhaps TRBD1 (5 bases). The V and J ends lost 1 base and 3 bases respectively, with 13 bases between them. The CDR3 consists of 16 residues. The germline CDR1 and CDR2 sequences are SGHVS and FQNEAQ. Here the CDR3 reads CASSLDAPGYGNTIYF. As DNA, the CDR3 is TGTGCCAGCAGCTTAGATGCCCCAGGGTATGGAAACACCATATATTTT.

J is TRBJ1-1 and V is TRBV30; D remains unclear. V was trimmed by 2 bases and J by 3 bases, leaving 4 bases between them. This CDR3 comprises 11 residues. The V gene's germline CDR1 is GTSNPN and CDR2 SVGIG (reference sequence). The CDR3 region is CAWSHYTEAFF. The CDR3 coding sequence is TGTGCCTGGAGTCATTACACTGAAGCTTTCTTT.

The rearrangement joins TRBV7-2 to TRBJ1-1; perhaps TRBD1 as D (6 bases). Germline lookup yields CDR1 SGHTA and CDR2 FQGNSA. The V end was cut by 0 bases, the J end by 1 base, with 9 bases between. CDR3 length equals 15 residues. The CDR3 nucleotides are TGTGCCAGCAGCTTAGCTCCAGGGGCGAACACTGAAGCTTTCTTT. Amino acids: CASSLAPGANTEAFF.

The chain is built from TRBV5-4 and TRBJ1-4, with D unresolved. Germline V lookup: CDR1 SGHNT, CDR2 YYREEE (reference sequence). The CDR3 has 16 residues. Trimming shortened V by 3 bases and J by 5 bases, and 17 bases separated the two germline ends. In DNA, the CDR3 is TGTGCCAGCAGCTCCCGACCCGATCGGGCGAATGAAAAACTGTTTTTT. Amino acid sequence: CASSSRPDRANEKLFF.

J is TRBJ1-2 and V is TRBV6-5; 9 bases are a match to TRBD1. The CDR3 consists of 14 residues. Germline V gives CDR1 MNHEY, CDR2 SVGAGI. V was clipped by 3 bases and J by 3 bases; unmatched bases: 2. CDR3 sequence reads: CASSYRTGDYGYTF. DNA for the CDR3: TGTGCCAGCAGTTATCGGACAGGGGACTATGGCTACACCTTC.

This clonotype turned up a few times. The chain uses TRBV7-9 and TRBJ1-6; unclear D gene. V shed 0 bases and J shed 10 bases, with 7 bases lying between them. This CDR3 has 13 residues. Germline CDR1 reads SEHNR; CDR2 reads FQNEAQ (reference sequence). The CDR3 sequence: CASSLAPESPLHF. CDR3 nucleotides: TGTGCCAGCAGCTTAGCGCCAGAATCACCCCTCCACTTT.

The CDR3 DNA sequence: TGTGCCAGCAGTGGACACACAACTAATGAAAAACTGTTTTTT. Protein sequence: CASSGHTTNEKLFF. This chain connects TRBV28 to TRBJ1-4; a weak D match, TRBD1 (5 bases). The V end was cut by 5 bases, the J end by 0 bases, with 7 bases between. The CDR3 totals 14 residues. Germline V CDR1 and CDR2: MDHEN, SYDVKM. Complete variable domain (other parts from reference TRBV28 and TRBJ1-4): DVKVTQSSRYLVKRTGEKVFLECVQDMDHENMFWYRQDPGLGLRLIYFSYDVKMKEKGDIPEGYSVSREKKERFSLILESASTNQTSMYLCASSGHTTNEKLFFGSGTQLSVL.

This rearrangement joins TRBV6-2 or TRBV6-3 to TRBJ1-3; the D gene is possibly TRBD1 (5 bases). The V end lost 5 bases, the J end lost 0 bases, and 8 bases lay between the germline ends. CDR1 is MNHEY, CDR2 SVGEGT, per germline. CDR3 length equals 14 residues. CDR3 residues: CASSGTLSGNTIYF. In nucleotides, the CDR3 is TGTGCCAGCAGTGGGACTCTCTCTGGAAACACCATATATTTT.

The chain carries TRBV3-1 and TRBJ2-3, with 7 bases lining up with TRBD1. V was pared by 3 bases and J by 0 bases, with 6 bases of the junction left unmatched. Looked up from germline, CDR1 is LGHDT and CDR2 is YNNKEL (reference sequence). The CDR3 runs 16 residues. CDR3 protein: CASSHGPQGSTDTQYF. The DNA of the CDR3 is TGTGCCAGCAGCCACGGCCCACAGGGGAGCACAGATACGCAGTATTTT.

V and J are TRBV6-5 and TRBJ2-5; D possibly corresponds to TRBD2 (6 bases). The germline V gene has CDR1 MNHEY and CDR2 SVGAGI. V lost 2 bases, J lost 2 bases, and 9 bases lay in between. There are 14 residues in the CDR3. CDR3 DNA: TGTGCCAGCAGTTACCGACTAGAACAAGAGACCCAGTACTTC. Translated: CASSYRLEQETQYF.

This rearrangement joins TRBV28 to TRBJ2-7; D unresolved. This CDR3 comprises 14 residues. The germline V gene has CDR1 MDHEN and CDR2 SYDVKM. V lost 3 bases to trimming and J lost 2 bases, with 11 bases between them. The CDR3 nucleotides are TGTGCCAGCAGTTTTCCCTACCTTACCTACGAGCAGTACTTC. This gives the protein CASSFPYLTYEQYF.

CDR3 DNA sequence: TGTGCCAGCAGCCTGGACAGGGGTACCGGGGAGCTGTTTTTT. It translates to CASSLDRGTGELFF. The gene calls are TRBV6-2 or TRBV6-3 and TRBJ2-2, with 9 nucleotides matching TRBD1. V was clipped by 6 bases and J by 5 bases; unmatched bases: 4. The germline gives CDR1 MNHEY, CDR2 SVGEGT. The CDR3 runs to 14 residues.

This clonotype was found many times. The chain joins TRBV4-1 to TRBJ1-2; D is unclear. Looked up from germline, CDR1 is MGHRA and CDR2 is YSYEKL. The CDR3 runs 12 residues. Trimming pared 4 bases from V and 3 bases from J, leaving 6 bases between. This CDR3 reads CASSLRDYGYTF. The CDR3 DNA sequence: TGCGCCAGCAGCCTGCGGGACTATGGCTACACCTTC.

This clonotype was found a few times. This chain joins TRBV20-1 and TRBJ2-5; no firm D call. Germline CDR1 reads DFQATT; CDR2 reads SNEGSKA (reference sequence). V was trimmed by 2 bases and J by 5 bases, leaving 6 bases between them. There are 11 residues in the CDR3. The CDR3 region has the DNA TGCAGTGCTAGAAACGGGGAGACCCAGTACTTC. It specifies CSARNGETQYF.

In its sample, this clonotype was seen a few times. The rearrangement joins TRBV2 to TRBJ1-6; D remains unclear. V lost 4 bases and J lost 7, with 11 bases in between. The CDR3 has 14 amino acids. Germline V gives CDR1 SNHLY, CDR2 FYNNEI. In nucleotides, the CDR3 is TGTGCCAGCAGTGTCAGGCAGACAAATTCACCCCTCCACTTT. Encoded protein: CASSVRQTNSPLHF.

This clonotype came up many times. The gene calls are TRBV5-6 and TRBJ1-5; a possible D gene is TRBD1 (5 bases). Germline values: CDR1 SGHDT, CDR2 YYEEEE. The CDR3 contains 16 residues. The V and J ends lost 4 bases and 4 bases respectively, with 18 bases between them. The CDR3, as DNA: TGTGCCAGCAGCCCTTGGGGGGAAGGGCGAAATCAGCCCCAGCATTTT. Its translation: CASSPWGEGRNQPQHF. The full variable domain, with the rest looked up from reference TRBV5-6 and TRBJ1-5, is DAGVTQSPTHLIKTRGQQVTLRCSPKSGHDTVSWYQQALGQGPQFIFQYYEEEERQRGNFPDRFSGHQFPNYSSELNVNALLLGDSALYLCASSPWGEGRNQPQHFGDGTRLSIL.

The rearrangement links TRBV19 to TRBJ2-1; TRBD2 agrees at 11 bases. Per the germline V gene, CDR1 is LNHDA and CDR2 is SQIVND (reference sequence). The CDR3 has 15 residues. V trimming: 3 bases; J trimming: 7 bases; junction bases outside the gene matches: 5. CDR3 sequence: CASSISGRAGNEQFF. In nucleotides, the CDR3 is TGTGCCAGTAGTATTAGCGGGAGGGCAGGTAATGAGCAGTTCTTC.

The chain uses TRBV20-1 and TRBJ2-3; D is unclear. The CDR3 runs to 14 residues. Per germline, CDR1 DFQATT and CDR2 SNEGSKA (reference sequence). Deletions cut 0 bases from V and 2 bases from J, with 9 bases between. CDR3 residues: CSAREADTTDTQYF. The CDR3 region has the DNA TGCAGTGCTAGAGAGGCAGACACCACAGATACGCAGTATTTT.

This clonotype was recorded at least ten times. The chain has TRBV28 and TRBJ1-1, with D possibly TRBD1 on 5 matching bases. The V end lost 5 bases, the J end lost 1 base, and 14 bases lay between the germline ends. Germline lookup yields CDR1 MDHEN and CDR2 SYDVKM. This CDR3 has 15 amino acids. The CDR3 DNA reads TGTGCCAGCAGTCTCGGGAGGGGCTGGAACACTGAAGCTTTCTTT. It translates to CASSLGRGWNTEAFF.

This rearrangement joins TRBV5-6 to TRBJ1-1; D is perhaps TRBD1 (6 bases). Trimming cost V 0 bases and J 3 bases, with 12 bases left between them. The germline V gene has CDR1 SGHDT and CDR2 YYEEEE. This CDR3 region has 15 residues. CDR3 residues: CASSLAGARYTEAFF. The CDR3 DNA follows: TGTGCCAGCAGCTTGGCGGGGGCGCGGTACACTGAAGCTTTCTTT.

V and J are TRBV20-1 and TRBJ2-7; D possibly corresponds to TRBD1 (5 bases). V gave up 0 bases and J gave up 4 bases, with 10 bases separating them. Germline V gene data show CDR1 as DFQATT and CDR2 as SNEGSKA (reference sequence). This CDR3 is 13 amino acids long. The CDR3: CSARDRRTYEQYF. The CDR3 bases are TGCAGTGCTAGAGATCGAAGGACATACGAGCAGTACTTC.

This clonotype was counted only a few times. CDR3 nucleotides: TGTGCCAGCAGCCGGGACAGGGAAGAGACCCAGTACTTC. It specifies CASSRDREETQYF. The chain uses TRBV7-7 and TRBJ2-5; TRBD1 aligns across 9 bases. The junction had 1 base not matched to a gene; V was cut back by 5 bases and J by 3 bases. Germline CDR1 SSHAT, CDR2 FNYEAQ (reference sequence). The CDR3 is 13 amino acids.

In this sample, this clonotype turned up many times. The rearrangement links TRBV20-1 to TRBJ1-3; 8 positions match TRBD1. The CDR3 length is 16 residues. V lost 0 bases and J lost 3; bases outside the gene matches: 7. Germline CDR1 is DFQATT and CDR2 is SNEGSKA (reference sequence). CDR3 sequence (DNA): TGCAGTGCTAGAGAAGTCCAGGGGGCCGATGGAAACACCATATATTTT. Its translation is CSAREVQGADGNTIYF.

This clonotype was seen repeatedly, ten times or more. V gene TRBV12-3 or TRBV12-4 combines with J gene TRBJ1-1, with D possibly matching TRBD1 (5 bases). V dropped 5 bases and J dropped 5 bases, with 15 bases sitting between them. This CDR3 is built from 14 residues. The CDR3 here is CASSPTRGGTEAFF. CDR3 bases: TGTGCCAGCAGTCCGACCCGCGGGGGGACTGAAGCTTTCTTT.

In its sample, this clonotype was seen a few times. The chain has TRBV9 and TRBJ2-3; 7 bases fit TRBD2. V was clipped by 0 bases and J by 3 bases; unmatched bases: 4. Germline V gene data show CDR1 as SGDLS and CDR2 as YYNGEE. The CDR3 contains 15 residues. CDR3 loop: CASSVGAGRTDTQYF. CDR3 DNA sequence: TGTGCCAGCAGCGTAGGAGCGGGGAGGACAGATACGCAGTATTTT.

This clonotype was detected a few times. The J gene is TRBJ2-3, the V gene TRBV5-5; D remains unclear. This CDR3 is built from 15 residues. V gave up 0 bases and J gave up 4 bases, with 12 bases separating them. Germline-derived CDR1 and CDR2 are SGHKS and YYEKEE (reference sequence). The CDR3 nucleotides are TGTGCCAGCAGCTTGGCCTCACTAAGGGCAGATACGCAGTATTTT. Protein sequence: CASSLASLRADTQYF.

This clonotype was seen a few times. This chain joins TRBV20-1 and TRBJ1-5; tentative D call: TRBD1 (6 bases). Germline CDR1 and CDR2: DFQATT and SNEGSKA (reference sequence). Trimming pared 4 bases from V and 1 base from J, leaving 8 bases between. The CDR3 totals 13 residues. CDR3 sequence (DNA): TGCAGTGCTACGCAGGGGAGCAATCAGCCCCAGCATTTT. Its protein is CSATQGSNQPQHF.